The 28 T cell receptor beta chains listed next were all sequenced from one sample in a study of human T cells and chemical hapten exposure. Time point given: patch test 1, 2 weeks after DPC sensitization. Treatment denoted: therapeutic diphenylcyclopropenone sensitization with weekly scalp DPC. MiXCR, applied by TCRdb to the RACE reads, yields one record per CDR3 protein. The table includes around 160,000 distinct CDR3 sequences, about 14% detected once. The material was whole blood, obtained in connection with sensitization to the hapten diphenylcyclopropenone (DPC). The receptors shown here come from a woman aged 25 to 39 with alopecia areata. Some clones in this sample may be carry-over from other donors' samples.

The chain has TRBV25-1 and TRBJ1-2, with 10 bases that match TRBD1. This CDR3 spans 15 amino acids. CDR1 and CDR2 from the germline V gene are MGHDK and SYGVNS. Germline trimming cut 4 bases from V and 10 bases from J; bases unmatched to any gene: 12. The CDR3 sequence: CASSAQGQGTKDYTF. In DNA, the CDR3 is TGTGCCAGCAGTGCACAGGGACAGGGGACAAAGGACTACACCTTC.

This CDR3 reads CASSTRRGSIFAGELFF. The CDR3 nucleotides read TGTGCCAGCAGTACACGGCGGGGGTCCATATTTGCCGGGGAGCTGTTTTTT. The V call is TRBV6-6, the J call TRBJ2-2; 7 bases line up with TRBD2. In germline, CDR1 is MNHNY, CDR2 SVGAGI (reference sequence). CDR3 length: 17 amino acids. The ends lost 5 bases at V and 6 bases at J; junction bases unmatched: 15.

This clonotype appeared many times. V and J are TRBV11-1 and TRBJ1-1, with D uncertain. Trimming cost V 1 base and J 2 bases, with 11 bases left between them. Germline V lookup: CDR1 SGHAT, CDR2 FQDESV (reference sequence). The CDR3 contains 15 residues. The CDR3 is CASSLVYGRNTEAFF. The CDR3 coding sequence is TGTGCCAGCAGCTTAGTTTATGGCAGAAACACTGAAGCTTTCTTT.

This rearrangement joins TRBV5-4 to TRBJ1-6; D is ambiguous. The V end was cut by 1 base, the J end by 7 bases, with 9 bases between. There are 14 residues in the CDR3. Germline assignment: CDR1 SGHNT and CDR2 YYREEE (reference sequence). CDR3 region: CASSLNGPNSPLHF. CDR3 bases: TGTGCCAGCAGCTTGAACGGCCCAAATTCACCCCTCCACTTT.

This clonotype was seen a few times. This rearrangement joins TRBV4-1 to TRBJ1-1; 7 nucleotides match TRBD1. Germline-derived CDR1 and CDR2 are MGHRA and YSYEKL. CDR3 length equals 18 residues. After removal of 2 bases from V and 1 base from J, the junction contained 13 bases not matched to a gene. CDR3 in DNA: TGCGCCAGCAGCCAAATTGCCCTACTACAGGGGACGAACACTGAAGCTTTCTTT. Translated: CASSQIALLQGTNTEAFF.

The V and J genes are TRBV28 and TRBJ1-5; 8 positions agree with TRBD1. The junction had 4 bases not matched to a gene; V was cut back by 1 base and J by 5 bases. Germline V gives CDR1 MDHEN, CDR2 SYDVKM. The CDR3 totals 15 residues. This CDR3 is CASSLSRTGYQPQHF. The CDR3 nucleotides read TGTGCCAGCAGTTTATCCCGGACAGGGTATCAGCCCCAGCATTTT.

In its sample, this clonotype was seen a few times. The rearrangement links TRBV4-3 to TRBJ2-1, with D unclear. Trimming pared 0 bases from V and 7 bases from J, leaving 7 bases between. Germline V CDR1 and CDR2: LGHNA, YSLEER. The CDR3 contains 13 residues. Here the CDR3 DNA reads TGCGCCAGCAGCCAAGATGTTGGGAATGAGCAGTTCTTC. Translation gives CASSQDVGNEQFF.

This clonotype was seen only a few times. This chain uses TRBV7-3 with TRBJ2-3; D perhaps matches TRBD1 (6 bases). Trimming shortened V by 4 bases and J by 6 bases, and 11 bases separated the two germline ends. The CDR3 loop spans 13 amino acids. Germline CDR1 and CDR2: SGHTA and FQGTGA. The CDR3 reads CASSSGALDTQYF. CDR3 nucleotides: TGTGCCAGCAGCTCAGGGGCTTTGGATACGCAGTATTTT.

CDR3 DNA: TGTGCCAGCAGCCAGGCCCACGACAATGAGCAGTTCTTC. Its translation is CASSQAHDNEQFF. This chain uses TRBV9 with TRBJ2-1, with D hard to call. Trimming cost V 4 bases and J 5 bases, with 10 bases left between them. Germline-derived CDR1 and CDR2 are SGDLS and YYNGEE. There are 13 residues in the CDR3.

Many counts were recorded for this clonotype. V usage is TRBV9 and J usage is TRBJ1-5; possible D gene TRBD1, 6 bases. This CDR3 region has 14 residues. CDR1 and CDR2 from the germline V gene are SGDLS and YYNGEE. Deletions cut 4 bases from V and 8 bases from J, with 16 bases between. CDR3 sequence: CASSPFSTGKPQHF. The CDR3 nucleotides are TGTGCCAGCAGCCCATTTTCTACAGGGAAGCCCCAGCATTTT.

This clonotype was picked up a small number of times. The chain uses TRBV4-3 and TRBJ2-2; 8 nucleotides agree with TRBD1. Trimming took 2 bases from V and 2 from J; bases not matched to a gene: 13. Germline V gene data show CDR1 as LGHNA and CDR2 as YSLEER. The CDR3 has 19 amino acids. The CDR3 sequence is CASSQPRGQGALNTGELFF. The CDR3 nucleotides read TGCGCCAGCAGCCAACCCCGAGGACAGGGTGCCTTAAACACCGGGGAGCTGTTTTTT.

This sequence joins TRBV6-1 and TRBJ1-2; D is undetermined. Germline V gives CDR1 MNHNS, CDR2 SASEGT. The CDR3 is 11 amino acids. V gave up 8 bases and J gave up 6 bases, with 10 bases separating them. Here the CDR3 reads CASSAVNGYTF. The CDR3 DNA reads TGTGCCAGCTCGGCGGTCAATGGCTACACCTTC.

This clonotype has a single count. This chain uses TRBV21-1 with TRBJ1-1. TRBV21-1 represents a pseudogene. The length of the CDR3 is 15 residues. This chain's CDR3 is CASSKWVGLWTEAFF. In DNA form, the CDR3 reads TGTGCCAGCAGCAAATGGGTGGGGTTATGGACTGAAGCTTTCTTT.

This clonotype has more than one count but fewer than ten. The rearrangement uses TRBV27 and TRBJ2-7; 11 bases map to TRBD1. This CDR3 has 16 amino acids. Per the germline V gene, CDR1 is MNHEY and CDR2 is SMNVEV (reference sequence). With V trimmed by 4 bases and J by 0 bases, 5 bases remained unmatched. CDR3 sequence reads: CASSSPGTGGSYEQYF. DNA for the CDR3: TGTGCCAGCAGTTCCCCCGGGACAGGGGGCTCCTACGAGCAGTACTTC.

The chain couples TRBV29-1 to TRBJ2-7; TRBD2 might be the D (6 bases). V was clipped by 5 bases and J by 7 bases, with 24 bases between them. This CDR3 has 15 amino acids. CDR1 SQVTM and CDR2 ANQGSEA come from the germline V gene. The DNA for the CDR3 is TGCAGCGTTCGTCGGGAGCTTGGGTACGTTCGGGAGCAGTACTTC. Protein: CSVRRELGYVREQYF.

This sequence joins TRBV7-2 and TRBJ2-1, with no clear D. V gave up 5 bases and J gave up 8 bases, with 13 bases separating them. This CDR3 is built from 13 residues. Germline V gene sequence: CDR1 SGHTA, CDR2 FQGNSA. As DNA, the CDR3 is TGTGCCAGCAGCATCTCCCTAGTCTATGAGCAGTTCTTC. This translates into CASSISLVYEQFF.

The genes are TRBV2 and TRBJ1-2, with D unresolved. V was shortened by 6 bases and J by 2 bases, with 22 bases between the two germline ends. This CDR3 is 17 amino acids long. From germline, CDR1 is SNHLY and CDR2 FYNNEI. The DNA of the CDR3 is TGTGCCAGCAGACGCCCTAGGGAAGGAGGAAACAACTATGGCTACACCTTC. Its protein product is CASRRPREGGNNYGYTF.

This clonotype turned up a few times. V usage is TRBV12-3 or TRBV12-4 and J usage is TRBJ1-5, with 10 bases matching TRBD1. This CDR3 region has 14 residues. V gave up 6 bases and J gave up 6 bases; unmatched junction bases: 5. The CDR3 reads CASSRQGASQPQHF. The CDR3 coding sequence is TGTGCCAGCAGCAGACAGGGGGCATCTCAGCCCCAGCATTTT.

This sequence joins TRBV4-1 and TRBJ1-5; unclear D gene. The CDR3 has 14 residues. With 0 bases removed from V and 2 bases from J, the gap between germline ends came to 5 bases. CDR1 and CDR2 (germline): MGHRA, YSYEKL. This CDR3 is CASSQEMRNQPQHF. The CDR3 DNA is TGCGCCAGCAGCCAAGAAATGCGCAATCAGCCCCAGCATTTT.

DNA for the CDR3: TGCAGTGCTAGAGATAGCGGGACAGGGCAGGAGACCCAGTACTTC. Residues: CSARDSGTGQETQYF. This chain links TRBV20-1 with TRBJ2-5, with a weak D call TRBD1 (9 bases). From germline, CDR1 is DFQATT and CDR2 SNEGSKA (reference sequence). Trimming took off 0 bases at V and 5 bases at J, with 16 bases between the two ends. The CDR3 has 15 amino acids.

The table lists this clonotype with many counts. This chain connects TRBV5-6 to TRBJ2-3, with a weak D call TRBD2 (6 bases). CDR3 length equals 13 residues. Between the trimmed V and J ends, which lost 0 bases and 9 bases, there was a span of 11 bases. Germline V gene sequence: CDR1 SGHDT, CDR2 YYEEEE. CDR3 sequence: CASSLAGDFTQYF. CDR3 nucleotide sequence: TGTGCCAGCAGCTTGGCCGGGGACTTCACGCAGTATTTT.

This clonotype was picked up a small number of times. The CDR3 coding sequence is TGCAGTGCTATGATGGTAGCCTCGAACACCGGGGAGCTGTTTTTT. It is translated as CSAMMVASNTGELFF. This chain uses TRBV20-1 with TRBJ2-2; D remains ambiguous. V lost 4 bases to trimming and J lost 0 bases, with 12 bases between them. This CDR3 is built from 15 residues. Germline V gene lookup returns CDR1 DFQATT and CDR2 SNEGSKA (reference sequence).

This clonotype was counted many times. The gene calls are TRBV6-5 and TRBJ2-7; D remains unclear. Looked up from germline, CDR1 is MNHEY and CDR2 is SVGAGI. CDR3 size: 13 residues. V shed 4 bases and J shed 2 bases, with 9 bases lying between them. The DNA for the CDR3 is TGTGCCAGCAGTTTGGACGGCCCCTACGAGCAGTACTTC. Translation: CASSLDGPYEQYF.

The rearrangement uses TRBV25-1 and TRBJ2-1, with TRBD2 identical over 10 bases. This CDR3 region has 19 residues. Per the germline V gene, CDR1 is MGHDK and CDR2 is SYGVNS. Germline trimming cut 6 bases from V and 7 bases from J; bases unmatched to any gene: 21. CDR3 loop: CASSTPYPKREGLRNEQFF. The CDR3 DNA reads as TGTGCCAGCAGCACCCCGTACCCGAAGCGGGAGGGCCTTAGGAATGAGCAGTTCTTC.

This clonotype has only a few counts. The chain couples TRBV6-6 to TRBJ1-5, with a possible D match to TRBD1 (5 bases). Trimming took 3 bases from V and 4 from J, leaving 10 bases between them. This CDR3 region has 14 residues. Germline-derived CDR1 and CDR2 are MNHNY and SVGAGI (reference sequence). CDR3 sequence: CASSYGGDNQPQHF. The CDR3 bases are TGTGCCAGCAGTTATGGGGGGGATAATCAGCCCCAGCATTTT.

This clonotype was counted once. The J gene is TRBJ1-1, the V gene TRBV20-1, with a possible D match to TRBD1 (5 bases). Looked up from germline, CDR1 is DFQATT and CDR2 is SNEGSKA (reference sequence). V lost 4 bases, J lost 3 bases, and 9 bases lay in between. There are 12 residues in the CDR3. The CDR3 is CSATDRYTEAFF. CDR3 DNA sequence: TGCAGTGCTACCGACAGATACACTGAAGCTTTCTTT.

The V gene is TRBV28, the J gene TRBJ2-7; 12 bases map to TRBD2. This CDR3 spans 18 amino acids. CDR1 and CDR2 (germline): MDHEN, SYDVKM. V dropped 6 bases and J dropped 2; count of bases not matched to a gene: 14. The CDR3 DNA sequence: TGTGCCAGCAGCCCAACCGGGACTAGCGGGTCGAGGCCCTACGAGCAGTACTTC. Translation gives CASSPTGTSGSRPYEQYF.

This clonotype occurred many times. The rearrangement joins TRBV6-6 to TRBJ1-6; the D gene is possibly TRBD1 (5 bases). The CDR3 contains 16 residues. Trimming removed 10 bases from V and 2 bases from J, with 18 bases in between. Germline assignment: CDR1 MNHNY and CDR2 SVGAGI (reference sequence). Here the CDR3 reads CATLGGGLPYNSPLHF. The CDR3 DNA sequence: TGTGCCACCCTAGGCGGGGGTTTACCCTATAATTCACCCCTCCACTTT.